This T cell receptor (beta chain) was captured by sequencing in a study of a mutant IDH1 vaccine in newly diagnosed glioma. Study details: Radiotherapy alone preceded vaccination by 4-6 weeks; alternatively, vaccination started with temozolomide cycles. Overall study findings and caveats: Variations in leading peripheral T cell clonotypes appeared to have no connection with pseudoprogression.

Note on this clone: What it binds is unknown.

Profiling relied on immunoSEQ multiplex PCR, and the TCRdb table lists in-frame clones only, not all of them. The sample carries about 32,000 clones, roughly 85% recorded once. Time point in this sample: week 35, safety follow-up. Every vaccination contained 300 ug of the mutant IDH1 20-mer peptide and was paired with topical imiquimod. This clonotype was obtained from a woman between 18 and 29 years old with glioma. The sequences come from PBMCs, collected from a glioma patient whose treatment included an IDH1 peptide vaccine.

The CDR3 region has the DNA TGTGCCAGCAGCGAAGGGTTCACGGGAAACACCATATATTTT. Translation gives CASSEGFTGNTIYF. J is TRBJ1-3 and V is TRBV11-2; no clear D. Per germline, CDR1 SGHAT and CDR2 FQNNGV. Trimming pared 5 bases from V and 4 bases from J, leaving 12 bases between. The CDR3 has 14 residues.